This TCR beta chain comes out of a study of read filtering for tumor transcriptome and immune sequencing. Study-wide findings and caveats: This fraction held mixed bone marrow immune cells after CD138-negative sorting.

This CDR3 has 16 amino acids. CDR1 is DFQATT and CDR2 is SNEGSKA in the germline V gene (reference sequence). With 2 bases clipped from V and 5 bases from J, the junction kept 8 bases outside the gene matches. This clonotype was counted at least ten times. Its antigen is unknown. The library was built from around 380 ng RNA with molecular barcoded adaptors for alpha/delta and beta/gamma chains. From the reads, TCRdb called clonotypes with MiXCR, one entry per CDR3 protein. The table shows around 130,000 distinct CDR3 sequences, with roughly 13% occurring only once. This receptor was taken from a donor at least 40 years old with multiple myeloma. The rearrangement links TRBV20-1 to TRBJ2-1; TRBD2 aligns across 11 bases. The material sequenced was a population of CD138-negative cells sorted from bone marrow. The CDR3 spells CSARLTSGRRDNEQFF. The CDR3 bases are TGCAGTGCTAGACTCACTAGCGGGAGAAGGGACAATGAGCAGTTCTTC.